These T cell receptor beta chains were read from a single sample in a study of T cells in Graves' hyperthyroidism and ophthalmopathy. Using its own MiXCR run on the multiplex PCR reads, TCRdb lists one record per CDR3 protein. Of 550,000 to 600,000 distinct CDR3 sequences in the sample, about 43% were seen once. The source material was peripheral blood or thyroid tissue (not recorded which). These receptor sequences come from an adult woman with Graves' disease, either hyperthyroidism or ophthalmopathy (not recorded which). CDR3s include the opening cysteine and the closing phenylalanine or tryptophan. Fields, in order: D gene, clone size, CDR3 length, V gene, J gene, CDR3 protein, CDR3 DNA. A D gene is named only where the DNA matches it firmly. The listing skips clone size in some rows; elsewhere it reads once, few, many or a size class.

-,once,14,TRBV20-1,TRBJ1-2,CSAREALLNYGYTF,TGCAGTGCTAGAGAAGCGTTGTTAAACTATGGCTACACCTTC
-,many,13,TRBV7-2,TRBJ1-5,CASSLDGVQPQHF,TGTGCCAGCAGCTTAGACGGGGTACAGCCCCAGCATTTT
TRBD2,many,14,TRBV9,TRBJ2-5,CASSLLAGEETQYF,TGTGCCAGCAGCCTACTAGCGGGAGAAGAGACCCAGTACTTC
-,few,15,TRBV28,TRBJ2-7,CASSFPGLRGYEQYF,TGTGCCAGCAGTTTCCCTGGACTAAGGGGTTACGAGCAGTACTTC
TRBD1,once,16,TRBV7-3,TRBJ2-1,CASSLSGGEGYNEQFF,TGTGCCAGCAGCTTATCAGGGGGCGAAGGCTACAATGAGCAGTTCTTC
-,-,12,TRBV20-1,TRBJ1-1,CSAGVPNTEAFF,TGCAGTGCTGGCGTCCCGAACACTGAAGCTTTCTTT
-,many,14,TRBV11-2,TRBJ2-5,CASRPPGRKRTQYF,TGTGCCAGCAGACCTCCGGGACGGAAGAGAACCCAGTACTTC
TRBD1,-,16,TRBV7-7,TRBJ1-1,CASSPIDRVQNTEAFF,TGTGCCAGCAGCCCTATTGACAGGGTCCAGAACACTGAAGCTTTCTTT
-,many,15,TRBV5-1,TRBJ2-5,CASSLAGTLEETQYF,TGCGCCAGCAGCTTGGCCGGGACCTTGGAAGAGACCCAGTACTTC
-,few,13,TRBV15,TRBJ2-7,CATSRMLGDEQYF,TGTGCCACCAGCAGAATGCTGGGGGACGAGCAGTACTTC
-,many,13,TRBV7-8,TRBJ2-7,CASSLWTFAEQYF,TGTGCCAGCAGCTTATGGACCTTTGCCGAGCAGTACTTC
-,-,13,TRBV29-1,TRBJ2-7,CSVRGVHSYEQYF,TGCAGCGTTCGAGGGGTTCACTCCTACGAGCAGTACTTC
-,-,16,TRBV29-1,TRBJ2-5,CSVEGLAGEPGETQYF,TGCAGCGTTGAAGGTCTGGCAGGGGAGCCGGGGGAGACCCAGTACTTC
TRBD1,many,17,TRBV4-1,TRBJ2-7,CASSQVRGTTRSYEQYF,TGCGCCAGCAGCCAAGTCAGGGGGACAACCCGATCCTACGAGCAGTACTTC
-,-,15,TRBV4-1,TRBJ2-7,CASSRLVGDPHEQYF,TGCGCCAGCAGCCGACTAGTGGGAGATCCCCACGAGCAGTACTTC
-,few,14,TRBV10-3,TRBJ2-2,CAISDGQYTGELFF,TGTGCCATCAGTGATGGTCAGTACACCGGGGAGCTGTTTTTT
-,-,14,TRBV10-3,TRBJ1-3,CAIRLQETGNTIYF,TGTGCCATCAGGTTACAGGAGACTGGAAACACCATATATTTT
TRBD1,-,15,TRBV6-5,TRBJ1-2,CASAEGALNNYGYTF,TGTGCCAGCGCCGAGGGGGCTTTGAACAACTATGGCTACACCTTC
-,-,15,TRBV7-9,TRBJ2-7,CASSEWHSGTGELYF,TGTGCCAGCAGTGAATGGCATTCGGGGACCGGGGAGCTGTACTTC
-,few,13,TRBV28,TRBJ1-1,CASSENQDTEAFF,TGTGCCAGCAGTGAGAATCAGGACACTGAAGCTTTCTTT
-,once,14,TRBV9,TRBJ2-7,CASSGRAGTYEQYF,TGTGCCAGCAGCGGGAGGGCCGGGACCTACGAGCAGTACTTC
TRBD1,-,16,TRBV15,TRBJ1-5,CATSTSRTGANQPQHF,TGTGCCACCAGCACATCCCGGACAGGGGCCAATCAGCCCCAGCATTTT
-,many,13,TRBV2,TRBJ2-2,CATAGQTGGELFF,TGTGCCACCGCGGGTCAAACCGGAGGGGAGCTGTTTTTT